This T cell receptor beta chain was documented in a study of circulating and synovial CD4+ cells in juvenile arthritis. Samples derive from patients with active juvenile idiopathic arthritis. Comments on this clone: Its antigen is still unknown.

The CDR3 is made up of 12 amino acids. Trimming took 11 bases from V and 5 from J; bases not matched to a gene: 9. Germline-derived CDR1 and CDR2 are MDHEN and SYDVKM. Notes on the study in general: These repertoires were less diverse than bulk blood CD4 repertoires. CPL versus bulk CD4 samples: T cell genome counts differed by at least an order of magnitude. Compared with bulk blood, circulating pathogenic-like lymphocytes shared substantially more CDR3 sequences with synovial T cells.

Clones were sequenced by immunoSEQ multiplex PCR, and TCRdb holds only the in-frame ones, with some missing. The sample has about 32,000 clones; approximately 92% are singletons. The sequenced sample consisted of CD4+ T cells from blood. The chain couples TRBV28 to TRBJ2-7; TRBD1 matches at 7 bases. This clonotype was sampled from a human donor with juvenile idiopathic arthritis. Written as DNA, the CDR3 is TGTGCCCTAACGACAGGGTGGAACGAGCAGTACTTC. It yields the protein CALTTGWNEQYF. Complete variable domain (other parts from reference TRBV28 and TRBJ2-7): DVKVTQSSRYLVKRTGEKVFLECVQDMDHENMFWYRQDPGLGLRLIYFSYDVKMKEKGDIPEGYSVSREKKERFSLILESASTNQTSMYLCALTTGWNEQYFGPGTRLTVT.